Sequencing of this T cell receptor beta chain was carried out in a study of blood T cell repertoires in COVID-19. In this sample, this clone turned up a few times. Per the authors' pipeline: By means of reference gene primer amplification, nucleated cell counts were estimated. The protocol was immunoSEQ multiplex PCR, while the TCRdb copy is restricted to in-frame clones and leaves out a portion. The DNA gave D and trimming, while V, J and clone size come from that table. This sample has several thousand clones; approximately 87% occur once, and the top ten carry over 15%. The TCR comes from a human donor in a cohort sampled during active COVID-19. The sample consisted of peripheral blood.

The CDR3 spells CATSRDPLSFNIQYF. CDR3 coding DNA: TGTGCCACCAGCAGAGATCCTCTTTCGTTCAACATTCAGTACTTC. This chain joins TRBV15 and TRBJ2-4; no clear D gene. V gave up 0 bases and J gave up 7 bases, with 13 bases separating them. The CDR3 runs 15 residues. Germline-derived CDR1 and CDR2 are LNHNV and YYDKDF (reference sequence).